Following are 17 T cell receptor beta chains from one sample sequenced in a study of cytomegalovirus exposure and HLA in healthy donors. The PCR ran on 60 Vbeta and 13 Jbeta primers. Assay used: immunoSEQ multiplex PCR; TCRdb lists only in-frame clones, some missing. The sample consists of about 160,000 clones, around 83% of them appearing once. Sequencing was performed on PBMCs. The origin of the receptors is a man aged 50-59 years in good health and CMV-seropositive.

This clone was observed once. The rearrangement uses TRBV19 and TRBJ2-7; TRBD1 might be the D (5 bases). Trimming stripped 3 bases from V and 5 bases from J, with 23 bases between. CDR1 is LNHDA, CDR2 SQIVND, per germline (reference sequence). The CDR3 is 17 residues long. The CDR3 sequence is CASSIYWQATTRDEQYF. CDR3 sequence (DNA): TGTGCCAGTAGTATTTATTGGCAGGCAACCACCAGGGACGAGCAGTACTTC.

The CDR3 protein is CASRTGTGDYEQYF. The CDR3 nucleotides are TGTGCCAGCAGGACCGGGACAGGGGACTACGAGCAGTACTTC. J is TRBJ2-7 and V is TRBV6-5; the match to TRBD1 covers 10 bases. Germline CDR1 and CDR2: MNHEY and SVGAGI. V lost 6 bases and J lost 3; bases outside the gene matches: 5. There are 14 residues in the CDR3.

J is TRBJ2-1 and V is TRBV10-3, with unresolved D. Trimming cost V 4 bases and J 8 bases, with 9 bases left between them. The CDR3 runs to 12 residues. Germline V lookup: CDR1 ENHRY, CDR2 SYGVKD. The CDR3 region is CAISARGDEQFF. The CDR3 bases are TGTGCCATCAGTGCCCGAGGCGATGAGCAGTTCTTC.

A single count supports this clone. V and J are TRBV6-1 and TRBJ1-1; TRBD1 is a possible D gene (6 bases). V was cut by 4 bases and J by 11 bases, with 14 bases left in between. The CDR3 has 12 amino acids. Germline lookup yields CDR1 MNHNS and CDR2 SASEGT. CDR3 residues: CASSVSKGVAFF. The DNA for the CDR3 is TGTGCCAGCAGTGTGTCTAAGGGGGTGGCTTTCTTT.

The V call is TRBV6-1, the J call TRBJ1-2; D is undetermined. CDR1 is MNHNS and CDR2 is SASEGT in the germline V gene. Trimming took 3 bases from V and 2 from J, leaving 7 bases between them. The CDR3 covers 13 residues. DNA for the CDR3: TGTGCCAGCAGTGACACGGGGAACTATGGCTACACCTTC. This encodes CASSDTGNYGYTF.

The chain employs TRBV7-9 and TRBJ1-2; perhaps TRBD1 as D (5 bases). Looked up from germline, CDR1 is SEHNR and CDR2 is FQNEAQ (reference sequence). Trimming pared 6 bases from V and 0 bases from J, leaving 14 bases between. The CDR3 totals 15 residues. DNA of the CDR3: TGTGCCAGCAGTTCGGGACTCATAGCTAACTATGGCTACACCTTC. Protein sequence: CASSSGLIANYGYTF.

This chain joins TRBV2 and TRBJ1-2; 7 bases line up with TRBD1. The germline V gene encodes CDR1 SNHLY and CDR2 FYNNEI. The CDR3 is 14 amino acids. V shed 5 bases, J shed 4 bases, and the junction held 7 bases outside the gene matches. The CDR3 DNA reads TGTGCCAGCAGTCCCGACAGGGCTGGCTATGGCTACACCTTC. Amino acids: CASSPDRAGYGYTF.

This clone was seen many times. The rearrangement links TRBV6-5 to TRBJ1-2; TRBD1 might be the D (5 bases). Trimming stripped 2 bases from V and 7 bases from J, with 17 bases between. Germline CDR1 is MNHEY and CDR2 is SVGAGI. CDR3 length: 15 amino acids. In nucleotides, the CDR3 is TGTGCCAGCAGTTACGGCTTGGGCGGGGCTGGTGGCTACACCTTC. Protein: CASSYGLGGAGGYTF.

This clone was recorded at least ten times. The chain employs TRBV11-1 and TRBJ2-7; 11 positions agree with TRBD1. The CDR3 extends over 15 amino acids. CDR1 is SGHAT and CDR2 is FQDESV in the germline V gene (reference sequence). V dropped 3 bases and J dropped 6; count of bases not matched to a gene: 7. The DNA for the CDR3 is TGTGCCAGCAGCTTTTTTAAGGACAGGGGGCGCGAGCAGTACTTC. Protein: CASSFFKDRGREQYF.

The rearrangement uses TRBV20-1 and TRBJ1-2, with no clear D. Trimming took 4 bases from V and 7 from J, leaving 10 bases between them. From germline, CDR1 is DFQATT and CDR2 SNEGSKA (reference sequence). The CDR3 consists of 11 residues. CDR3 protein: CSAMRRGGYTF. The CDR3 region has the DNA TGCAGTGCTATGAGGCGGGGTGGCTACACCTTC.

The rearrangement links TRBV11-2 to TRBJ1-1, with 11 bases aligning to TRBD1. Germline V gene lookup returns CDR1 SGHAT and CDR2 FQNNGV. V trimming: 2 bases; J trimming: 4 bases; junction bases outside the gene matches: 3. CDR3 length: 15 amino acids. The CDR3: CASSLQGQGVTEAFF. The CDR3, as DNA: TGTGCCAGCAGCTTACAGGGACAGGGGGTCACTGAAGCTTTCTTT. The whole variable domain, remainder taken from reference TRBV11-2 and TRBJ1-1, is EAGVAQSPRYKIIEKRQSVAFWCNPISGHATLYWYQQILGQGPKLLIQFQNNGVVDDSQLPKDRFSAERLKGVDSTLKIQPAKLEDSAVYLCASSLQGQGVTEAFFGQGTRLTVV.

The chain employs TRBV28 and TRBJ2-4; TRBD1 is a possible D gene (7 bases). V dropped 3 bases and J dropped 6 bases, with 15 bases sitting between them. The germline V gene has CDR1 MDHEN and CDR2 SYDVKM. This CDR3 is 15 amino acids long. This CDR3 is CASSFKGQGGNIQYF. CDR3 DNA: TGTGCCAGCAGTTTCAAGGGGCAGGGGGGAAACATTCAGTACTTC.

CDR3 coding DNA: TGTGCCAGCAGCTTGCGAGGGGGTGCAAACACCATATATTTT. Its protein product is CASSLRGGANTIYF. This chain joins TRBV5-8 and TRBJ1-3; D perhaps matches TRBD1 (6 bases). Germline lookup yields CDR1 SGHTS and CDR2 YDEGEE. The CDR3 sequence is 14 residues long. Trimming took off 1 base at V and 6 bases at J, with 11 bases between the two ends.

This chain connects TRBV7-9 to TRBJ1-5, with TRBD1 identical over 8 bases. The CDR3 spans 13 residues. Germline CDR1 SEHNR, CDR2 FQNEAQ (reference sequence). J gave up 6 bases and V 5 bases, and 3 bases lay outside the gene matches. CDR3 sequence reads: CASSGTGAQPQHF. The CDR3 nucleotides read TGTGCCAGCAGCGGGACAGGAGCTCAGCCCCAGCATTTT.

The J gene is TRBJ1-6, the V gene TRBV5-6; D is possibly TRBD1 (5 bases). The V gene's germline CDR1 is SGHDT and CDR2 YYEEEE. This CDR3 contains 14 residues. Deletions cut 6 bases from V and 7 bases from J, with 14 bases between. The CDR3 nucleotides are TGTGCCAGCAACGGGGAGGGACCCAATTCACCCCTCCACTTT. Residues: CASNGEGPNSPLHF.

The rearrangement joins TRBV2 to TRBJ2-3; possible D gene TRBD2, 5 bases. Germline assignment: CDR1 SNHLY and CDR2 FYNNEI. CDR3 length: 14 residues. This chain's CDR3 is CVNTGSPSTDTQYF. CDR3 coding DNA: TGTGTCAATACGGGGAGTCCCAGCACAGATACGCAGTATTTT.

The V call is TRBV5-1, the J call TRBJ2-2, with D possibly being TRBD2 (6 bases). The CDR3 sequence is 15 residues long. Germline V gene sequence: CDR1 SGHRS, CDR2 YFSETQ. V lost 2 bases to trimming and J lost 1 base, with 9 bases between them. DNA of the CDR3: TGCGCCAGCAGCTTAGGAGGGGTGAACACCGGGGAGCTGTTTTTT. It yields the protein CASSLGGVNTGELFF. Complete variable domain (other parts from reference TRBV5-1 and TRBJ2-2): KAGVTQTPRYLIKTRGQQVTLSCSPISGHRSVSWYQQTPGQGLQFLFEYFSETQRNKGNFPGRFSGRQFSNSRSEMNVSTLELGDSALYLCASSLGGVNTGELFFGEGSRLTVL.